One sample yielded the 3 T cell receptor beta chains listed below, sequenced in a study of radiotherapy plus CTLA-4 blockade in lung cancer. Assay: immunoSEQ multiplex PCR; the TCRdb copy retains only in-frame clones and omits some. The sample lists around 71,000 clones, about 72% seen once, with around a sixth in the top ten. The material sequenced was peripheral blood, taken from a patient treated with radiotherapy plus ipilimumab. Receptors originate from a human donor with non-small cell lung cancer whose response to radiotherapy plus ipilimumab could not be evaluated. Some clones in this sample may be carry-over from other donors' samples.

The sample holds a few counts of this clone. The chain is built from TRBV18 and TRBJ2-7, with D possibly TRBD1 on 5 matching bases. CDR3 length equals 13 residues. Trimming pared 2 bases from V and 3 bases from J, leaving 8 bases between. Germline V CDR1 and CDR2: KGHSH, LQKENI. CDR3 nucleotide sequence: TGTGCCAGCTCACCAGGGGCGAACTACGAGCAGTACTTC. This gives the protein CASSPGANYEQYF.

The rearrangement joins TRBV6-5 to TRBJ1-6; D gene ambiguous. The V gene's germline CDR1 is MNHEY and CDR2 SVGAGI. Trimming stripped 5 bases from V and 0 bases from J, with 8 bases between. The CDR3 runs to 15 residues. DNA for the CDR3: TGTGCCAGCAGTCACAGCAACTCCTATAATTCACCCCTCCACTTT. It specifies CASSHSNSYNSPLHF.

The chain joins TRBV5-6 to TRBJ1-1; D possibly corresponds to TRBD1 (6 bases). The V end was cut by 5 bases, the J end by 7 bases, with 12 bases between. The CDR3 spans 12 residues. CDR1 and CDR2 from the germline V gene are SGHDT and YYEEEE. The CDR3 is CASSWGRREAFF. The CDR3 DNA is TGTGCCAGCAGTTGGGGGCGGCGTGAAGCTTTCTTT.